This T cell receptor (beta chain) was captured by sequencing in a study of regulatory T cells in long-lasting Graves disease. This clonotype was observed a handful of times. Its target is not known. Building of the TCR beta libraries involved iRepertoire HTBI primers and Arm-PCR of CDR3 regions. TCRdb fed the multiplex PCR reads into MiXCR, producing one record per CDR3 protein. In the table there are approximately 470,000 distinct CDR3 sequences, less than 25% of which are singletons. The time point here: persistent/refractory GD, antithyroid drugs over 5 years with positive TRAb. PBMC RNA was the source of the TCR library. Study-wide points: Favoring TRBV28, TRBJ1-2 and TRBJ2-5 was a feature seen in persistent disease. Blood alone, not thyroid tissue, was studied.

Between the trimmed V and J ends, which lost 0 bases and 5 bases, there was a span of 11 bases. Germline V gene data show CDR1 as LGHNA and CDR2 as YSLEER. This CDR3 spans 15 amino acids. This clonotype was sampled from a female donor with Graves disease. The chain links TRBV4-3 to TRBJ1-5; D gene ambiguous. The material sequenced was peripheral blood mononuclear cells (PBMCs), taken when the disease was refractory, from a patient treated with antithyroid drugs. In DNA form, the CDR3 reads TGCGCCAGCAGCCAAGAGGGAGGATTAGATCAGCCCCAGCATTTT. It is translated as CASSQEGGLDQPQHF.